The text below deals with one TCR beta chain. Antigen specificity is unknown. The PCR employed 60 Vbeta primers together with 13 Jbeta primers. This table comes from immunoSEQ multiplex PCR, and its TCRdb copy is limited to in-frame clones, with some not included. The top ten clones hold 1.5% to 1.9% of a sample with 180,000 or so clones, about 81% of them seen once. The CDR3 covers 16 residues. CDR1 and CDR2 from the germline V gene are MNHNS and SASEGT. Trimming shortened V by 4 bases and J by 0 bases, and 13 bases separated the two germline ends. This specimen comes from a study of cytomegalovirus exposure and HLA in healthy donors. Findings and limits, study-wide: Being productive about 90% or about 30% of the time was typical of most TCR beta V segments in an earlier analysis. Indistinguishable V segments, including TRBV6-2 and TRBV6-3, were excluded. Evidence from a later analysis indicated that most CMV-associated TCR beta chains looked HLA-restricted.

Sequenced input: PBMCs. The genes are TRBV6-1 and TRBJ1-5; D is unresolved. This sequence was found in a man aged 40-55 years in good health and CMV-seronegative. CDR3 sequence reads: CASSVSGAGSNQPQHF. The CDR3 DNA reads as TGTGCCAGCAGTGTCTCGGGAGCTGGTAGCAATCAGCCCCAGCATTTT.